This T cell receptor (beta chain) comes out of a study of identical twins listed by TCRdb under 2016. For context, the study as a whole: To test whether fetal clonotypes persist, the study used deep sequencing on TCR alpha and beta repertoires from monozygotic twins, unrelated adults of various ages, and cord blood. Replicate twin experiments were performed at different times using different library preparation protocols to rule out contamination. The study at large found these results: Zero-insertion analyses could be partly confounded by invariant T cells such as MAIT and iNKT, though diverse VJ usage argued against such confounding for most clonotypes. Recombination models systematically underestimated out-of-frame TCR alpha sharing in monozygotic twins but agreed with sharing between unrelated individuals. Conclusions relied on cross-sectional statistical analysis, since the same donors could not be followed over many years. In beta out-of-frame sequences, excess twin sharing was weaker, because having fewer shared sequences lowered the signal-to-noise ratio. Fewer insertions were carried by abundant cord blood beta clonotypes; a weaker similar trend was observed in young adult naive repertoires, while no such trend was observed in memory repertoires. Compared with coincidental sharing between unrelated individuals, out-of-frame TCR alpha sequences shared between twins showed an excess of sequences with low generation probability.

All donors were healthy Caucasians. The twin cohort consisted of three pairs of female monozygotic twins, all aged about 18 to 29 years. RNA for TCR libraries was isolated from peripheral blood mononuclear cells. To note about this clonotype: The clone's antigen remains unknown. No base qualities exist here, and no much larger clone lies one base off it.

The CDR3 spans 12 residues, from the cysteine through the phenylalanine. The only DNA kept is the CDR3, 36 bases in frame from the first base. V was cut back by 4 bases and J by 9 bases, leaving a gap of 12 bases between them. The germline V gene (reference sequence) gives CDR1 as LGHDT and CDR2 as YNNKEL. Receptors were amplified or captured by 5' RACE. Sequencer: Illumina HiSeq 2000. A universal primer binding site was introduced by template switching, and a unique molecular identifier was present in the final cDNA, enabling accurate counting of TCR cDNA molecules. Specific primers in the conserved constant-segment region were used to synthesize first-strand cDNA for the TCR alpha and beta chains. To control for contamination, each cDNA library was double barcoded with a SMART-Mk sample barcode plus Illumina barcodes. TruSeq adapter sequences along with Illumina sample barcodes were introduced in two successive PCR steps. The TCR alpha and beta cDNA libraries were sequenced on the Illumina HiSeq platform using custom primers. The paper's data handling went like this. Raw reads were processed with MiGEC to extract unique molecular identifiers, and MiXCR was used to determine CDR3 positions. Recombination models were inferred per individual with the repgenHMM and IGoR tools using an EM algorithm. The tcR package in R was used for shared clonotype analysis, with sharing normalized by the product of cloneset sizes. To study raw recombination without the effects of thymic and clonal selection, out-of-frame nonproductive sequences were analyzed. Clones were called with MiXCR by TCRdb after fastp trimmed the public reads at Q25, and only in-frame beta chains were retained. Rows with one shared CDR3 protein collapse into an entry with the most common genes and DNA. These V and J calls derive from TCRdb rather than the authors' analysis. The sample contains nearly 900,000 distinct CDR3 sequences, approximately 13% of them found a single time. Around 1.5% of the sample comes from the top ten.

The same data also went into a second study, on yellow fever vaccine responses in identical twins. The second publication reports: The authors reported that the T cell response to vaccination in identical twins appeared partly convergent and partly personalized. In the study, vaccine-responding T cell clones were precisely tracked in identical twins.

The chain joins TRBV3-1 to TRBJ2-5; no D gene is confidently identified. The receptor comes from a woman aged 18-29 years in good health. The sequenced sample consisted of PBMCs. The sequence in DNA is TGTGCCAGCAGCCCTCTGAAGGGCCCCCAGTACTTC. This codes for CASSPLKGPQYF.